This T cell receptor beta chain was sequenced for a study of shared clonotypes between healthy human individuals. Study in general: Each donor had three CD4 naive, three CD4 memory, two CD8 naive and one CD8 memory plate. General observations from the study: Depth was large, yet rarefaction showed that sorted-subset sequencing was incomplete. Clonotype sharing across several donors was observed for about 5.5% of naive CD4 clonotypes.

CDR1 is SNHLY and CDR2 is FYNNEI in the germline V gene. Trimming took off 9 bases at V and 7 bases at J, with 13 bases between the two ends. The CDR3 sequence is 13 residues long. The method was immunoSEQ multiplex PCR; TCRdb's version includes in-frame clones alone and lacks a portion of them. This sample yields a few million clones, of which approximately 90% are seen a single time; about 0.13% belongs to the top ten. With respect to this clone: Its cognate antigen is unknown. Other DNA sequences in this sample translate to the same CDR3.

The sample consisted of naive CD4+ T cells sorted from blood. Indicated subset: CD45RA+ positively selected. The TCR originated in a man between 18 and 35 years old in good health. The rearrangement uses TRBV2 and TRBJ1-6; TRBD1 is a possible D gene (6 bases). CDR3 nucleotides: TGTGCCAGTACGGGGCAGGGGAATTCACCCCTCCACTTT. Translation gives CASTGQGNSPLHF.